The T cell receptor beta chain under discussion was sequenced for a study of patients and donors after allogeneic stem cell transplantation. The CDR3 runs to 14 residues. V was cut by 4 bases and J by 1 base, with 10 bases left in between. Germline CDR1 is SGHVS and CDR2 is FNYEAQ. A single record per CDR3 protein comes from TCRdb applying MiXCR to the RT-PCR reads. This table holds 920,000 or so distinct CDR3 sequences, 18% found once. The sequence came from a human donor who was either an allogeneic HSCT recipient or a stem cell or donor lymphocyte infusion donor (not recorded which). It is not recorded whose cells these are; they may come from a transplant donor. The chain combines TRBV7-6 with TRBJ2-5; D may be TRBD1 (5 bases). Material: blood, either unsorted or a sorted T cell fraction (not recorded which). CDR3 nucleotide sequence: TGTGCCAGCAGCTCGGACATATCCCAAGAGACCCAGTACTTC. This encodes CASSSDISQETQYF.